One sample yielded the 20 T cell receptor beta chains listed below, sequenced in a study of OX40 agonist ivuxolimab in advanced cancers. Assay used: immunoSEQ multiplex PCR; TCRdb lists only in-frame clones, some missing. The sample yields some 86,000 clones, 75% to 95% seen once. Here the sequenced sample was CD4+ or CD8+ T cells sorted from blood, taken in a trial of the OX40 agonist ivuxolimab. The receptors stem from an adult with an advanced solid tumor such as melanoma, head and neck, liver or kidney cancer.

In its sample, this clone was seen once. The chain recombines TRBV28 with TRBJ1-1; D not resolved. CDR3 length equals 14 residues. The V end lost 2 bases, the J end lost 1 base, and 8 bases lay between the germline ends. Looked up from germline, CDR1 is MDHEN and CDR2 is SYDVKM. In DNA, the CDR3 is TGTGCCAGCAGTTTAATTACCAGGAACACTGAAGCTTTCTTT. Translation: CASSLITRNTEAFF.

The chain is built from TRBV28 and TRBJ1-5, with TRBD1 matching 9 bases. Trimming took 1 base from V and 4 from J; bases not matched to a gene: 8. CDR1 is MDHEN and CDR2 is SYDVKM in the germline V gene. The CDR3 is made up of 17 amino acids. The CDR3 loop is CASSLSPDRGWNQPQHF. CDR3 DNA sequence: TGTGCCAGCAGTTTATCCCCGGACAGGGGATGGAATCAGCCCCAGCATTTT. Supplemented by reference TRBV28 and TRBJ1-5, the full variable domain reads DVKVTQSSRYLVKRTGEKVFLECVQDMDHENMFWYRQDPGLGLRLIYFSYDVKMKEKGDIPEGYSVSREKKERFSLILESASTNQTSMYLCASSLSPDRGWNQPQHFGDGTRLSIL.

This chain uses TRBV6-1 with TRBJ2-3; D is unresolved. The CDR3 runs 15 residues. CDR1 is MNHNS and CDR2 is SASEGT in the germline V gene. V was pared by 2 bases and J by 3 bases, with 12 bases between. The CDR3 region is CASSEYRQITDTQYF. The CDR3 DNA reads TGTGCCAGCAGTGAATATCGTCAAATTACAGATACGCAGTATTTT.

V gene TRBV27 combines with J gene TRBJ1-1; D uncertain. The germline CDR1 and CDR2 sequences are MNHEY and SMNVEV (reference sequence). This CDR3 comprises 13 residues. The V gene lost 6 bases and the J gene lost 4 bases, with 12 bases spanning the gap. The CDR3 coding sequence is TGTGCCAGCAGCCGGGTGAGGAGCACTGAAGCTTTCTTT. Amino acids: CASSRVRSTEAFF.

The J gene is TRBJ2-7, the V gene TRBV6-6; TRBD2 matches at 14 bases. The CDR3 spans 16 residues. Germline assignment: CDR1 MNHNY and CDR2 SVGAGI (reference sequence). The trim removed 4 bases at V and 5 bases at J, leaving 7 bases unmatched. The CDR3 DNA follows: TGTGCCAGCAGTTCGAGGGGACTAGCGGGAGTAAACGAGCAGTACTTC. It is translated as CASSSRGLAGVNEQYF.

The chain couples TRBV28 to TRBJ2-5; the match to TRBD2 covers 12 bases. The CDR3 sequence is 20 residues long. V was pared by 5 bases and J by 0 bases, with 16 bases of the junction left unmatched. Germline lookup yields CDR1 MDHEN and CDR2 SYDVKM. CDR3 loop: CASSLIWRRLAGDYQETQYF. CDR3 coding DNA: TGTGCCAGCAGTCTAATATGGCGGCGACTAGCGGGAGACTACCAAGAGACCCAGTACTTC.

The chain uses TRBV7-2 and TRBJ2-5, with D uncertain. Germline CDR1 SGHTA, CDR2 FQGNSA. The germline V and J ends were trimmed by 3 bases and 5 bases, with 10 bases remaining between them. This CDR3 contains 13 residues. The CDR3: CASSLGGRETQYF. CDR3 DNA sequence: TGTGCCAGCAGCTTGGGCGGACGGGAGACCCAGTACTTC.

The chain has TRBV5-1 and TRBJ1-1; 7 bases are a match to TRBD1. J was trimmed by 7 bases and V by 1 base; bases with no gene match: 10. The CDR3 runs 15 residues. The germline CDR1 and CDR2 sequences are SGHRS and YFSETQ. In nucleotides, the CDR3 is TGCGCCAGCAGCTTGCACAGGGGAGTGGAGGTTGAAGCTTTCTTT. It codes for CASSLHRGVEVEAFF. The variable domain in full, with the rest retrieved from reference TRBV5-1 and TRBJ1-1, is KAGVTQTPRYLIKTRGQQVTLSCSPISGHRSVSWYQQTPGQGLQFLFEYFSETQRNKGNFPGRFSGRQFSNSRSEMNVSTLELGDSALYLCASSLHRGVEVEAFFGQGTRLTVV.

In its sample, this clone was seen a few times. This chain's CDR3 is CASSPKSREWETQYF. For the CDR3, the DNA is TGTGCCAGCAGCCCGAAGTCTCGGGAGTGGGAGACCCAGTACTTC. The chain is built from TRBV14 and TRBJ2-5; tentative D call: TRBD2 (6 bases). Between the trimmed V and J ends, which lost 4 bases and 5 bases, there was a span of 17 bases. From germline, CDR1 is SGHDN and CDR2 FVKESK. The CDR3 length is 15 residues.

The chain links TRBV27 to TRBJ2-7; D gene unclear. This CDR3 comprises 14 residues. Germline V gene lookup returns CDR1 MNHEY and CDR2 SMNVEV (reference sequence). V was cut by 3 bases and J by 3 bases, with 12 bases left in between. The CDR3 sequence: CASSFLVNSYEQYF. The CDR3 region has the DNA TGTGCCAGCAGTTTTTTAGTAAACAGCTACGAGCAGTACTTC.

This rearrangement joins TRBV5-1 to TRBJ1-3; D is ambiguous. The V gene lost 1 base and the J gene lost 1 base, with 12 bases spanning the gap. CDR1 and CDR2 from the germline V gene are SGHRS and YFSETQ. This CDR3 is 16 amino acids long. CDR3: CASSLSETTSGNTIYF. CDR3 DNA sequence: TGCGCCAGCAGCTTGAGCGAAACAACATCTGGAAACACCATATATTTT.

The rearrangement joins TRBV7-9 to TRBJ1-3, with TRBD1 identical over 9 bases. The CDR3 spans 15 residues. Germline assignment: CDR1 SEHNR and CDR2 FQNEAQ (reference sequence). Trimming removed 5 bases from V and 2 bases from J; junction bases left unmatched: 4. CDR3 bases: TGTGCCAGCAGCCCTGGGACAGGGCCTGGAAACACCATATATTTT. This codes for CASSPGTGPGNTIYF.

The V gene is TRBV18, the J gene TRBJ2-2, with D unclear. The V gene lost 3 bases and the J gene lost 6 bases, with 11 bases spanning the gap. CDR3 length: 14 residues. Germline V gene data show CDR1 as KGHSH and CDR2 as LQKENI. The DNA for the CDR3 is TGTGCCAGCTCACCCCTAATGGAATCCGGGGAGCTGTTTTTT. Translated, it gives CASSPLMESGELFF.

The gene calls are TRBV5-1 and TRBJ2-7; 11 nucleotides agree with TRBD2. CDR1 and CDR2 (germline): SGHRS, YFSETQ. The CDR3 contains 15 residues. V dropped 2 bases and J dropped 3; count of bases not matched to a gene: 4. CDR3 region: CASSLPGTSGYEQYF. Here the CDR3 DNA reads TGCGCCAGCAGCTTACCCGGGACTAGCGGCTACGAGCAGTACTTC.

V usage is TRBV5-6 and J usage is TRBJ2-7; D might be TRBD1 (6 bases). V was shortened by 4 bases and J by 0 bases, with 11 bases between the two germline ends. Germline V CDR1 and CDR2: SGHDT, YYEEEE. This CDR3 is 14 amino acids long. The CDR3 DNA is TGTGCCAGCAGCCTGCAGGGGAGCTCCTACGAGCAGTACTTC. Translated: CASSLQGSSYEQYF.

This clone showed up just once. The V gene is TRBV10-1, the J gene TRBJ1-2, with D perhaps TRBD1 (5 bases). Per the germline V gene, CDR1 is WNHNN and CDR2 is SYGVQD (reference sequence). V lost 2 bases and J 4 bases, leaving 14 bases between the germline ends. The CDR3 runs to 15 residues. CDR3 bases: TGCGCCAGCAGTGAGACGAAAGACAGCTTCTATGGCTACACCTTC. This translates into CASSETKDSFYGYTF.

This chain joins TRBV5-6 and TRBJ2-2; 10 positions agree with TRBD2. The germline V gene encodes CDR1 SGHDT and CDR2 YYEEEE. V shed 0 bases and J 4 bases; nucleotides not matched to a gene: 3. The CDR3 consists of 16 residues. The CDR3 DNA is TGTGCCAGCAGCTTGGCTAGCGGGGGATTCACCGGGGAGCTGTTTTTT. The encoded protein is CASSLASGGFTGELFF.

The rearrangement links TRBV19 to TRBJ1-5, with 8 bases identical to TRBD1. The junction had 9 bases not matched to a gene; V was cut back by 5 bases and J by 9 bases. This CDR3 is 14 amino acids long. Germline loops: CDR1 LNHDA, CDR2 SQIVND (reference sequence). The CDR3 sequence is CASSRGQAFLPQHF. In DNA, the CDR3 is TGTGCCAGTAGTCGGGGACAGGCCTTTCTGCCCCAGCATTTT.

V usage is TRBV10-3 and J usage is TRBJ1-2, with a possible D match to TRBD1 (5 bases). The CDR3 is made up of 15 amino acids. CDR1 ENHRY and CDR2 SYGVKD come from the germline V gene. Trimming cost V 6 bases and J 5 bases, with 19 bases left between them. In DNA form, the CDR3 reads TGTGCCATCAGGGACGGAGGAAGGGGTCGATATGGCTACACCTTC. Protein: CAIRDGGRGRYGYTF.

This chain joins TRBV29-1 and TRBJ2-5; 7 bases line up with TRBD2. Germline values: CDR1 SQVTM, CDR2 ANQGSEA. The junction had 3 bases not matched to a gene; V was cut back by 6 bases and J by 2 bases. The CDR3 length is 12 residues. The CDR3, as DNA: TGCAGCGTATCACTAGCGCAAGAGACCCAGTACTTC. Residues: CSVSLAQETQYF.